The sequence of this T cell receptor (beta chain) was determined in a study of vaccination effects on CD4 cells after COVID-19. Sequencing used immunoSEQ multiplex PCR; TCRdb keeps in-frame clones, though not all of them. The sample consists of about 71,000 clones, around 85% of them appearing once. Isolating CD4+ T cells followed approximately 9 days of culture. Two doses of either BNT162b2 or mRNA-1273 were given to each participant. V shed 3 bases and J shed 9 bases, with 12 bases lying between them. The CDR3 has 14 amino acids. Germline values: CDR1 SNHLY, CDR2 FYNNEI. This clone has more than one count but fewer than ten. What it binds is unknown.

The sample consisted of CD4+ T cells from PBMCs cultured without peptide, taken after COVID-19 vaccination. The chain carries TRBV2 and TRBJ1-6, with D tentatively TRBD1 (5 bases). This TCR came from a human donor who received a COVID-19 vaccine. The CDR3 here is CASSDRGSSSPLHF. The CDR3 region has the DNA TGTGCCAGCAGTGATCGGGGGTCAAGTTCACCCCTCCACTTT.